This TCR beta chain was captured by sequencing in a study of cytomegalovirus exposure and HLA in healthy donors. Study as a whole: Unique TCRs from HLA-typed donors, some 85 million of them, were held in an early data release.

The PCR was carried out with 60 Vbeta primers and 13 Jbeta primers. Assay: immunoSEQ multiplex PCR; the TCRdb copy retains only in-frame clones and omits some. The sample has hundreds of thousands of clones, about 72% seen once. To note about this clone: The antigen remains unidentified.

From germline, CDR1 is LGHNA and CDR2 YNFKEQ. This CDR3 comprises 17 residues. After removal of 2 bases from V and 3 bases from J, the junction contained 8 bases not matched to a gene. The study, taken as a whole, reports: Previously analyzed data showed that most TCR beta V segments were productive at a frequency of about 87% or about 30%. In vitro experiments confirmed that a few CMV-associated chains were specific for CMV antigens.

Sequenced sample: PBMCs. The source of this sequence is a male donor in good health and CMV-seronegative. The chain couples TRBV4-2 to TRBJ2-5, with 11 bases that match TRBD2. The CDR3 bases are TGTGCCAGCAGCCAACAACTTAGCGGGAGGGCCGAAGAGACCCAGTACTTC. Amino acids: CASSQQLSGRAEETQYF.